This passage covers 24 T cell receptor beta chains from one sample sequenced in a study of blood T cells in healthy people across ages. A sample-barcoded 5' primer and a J-beta primer mix were used in a second PCR of roughly 7 to 12 cycles. Each CDR3 protein is one row after TCRdb ran MiXCR on the 5' RACE reads. The sample carries 700,000 to 850,000 distinct CDR3 sequences, roughly 53% recorded once. Sequences were obtained from blood. These TCRs come from an elderly man in good health.

This clonotype was observed a single time. The CDR3 is CSAKGPPFGETQYF. The DNA of the CDR3 is TGCAGTGCTAAAGGACCGCCCTTCGGAGAGACCCAGTACTTC. The chain employs TRBV20-1 and TRBJ2-4; D gene uncertain. The end of the DNA is better explained by TRBJ2-5, so the J call may be wrong. Germline CDR1 and CDR2: DFQATT and SNEGSKA (reference sequence). This CDR3 spans 14 amino acids.

The V call is TRBV20-1, the J call TRBJ2-1; TRBD2 agrees at 8 bases. Gene TRBJ2-7 matches the end of the DNA better, so the J call may be wrong. The CDR3 is 13 amino acids. The V gene's germline CDR1 is DFQATT and CDR2 SNEGSKA (reference sequence). The CDR3 loop is CSVTGGVYNEQYF. In DNA form, the CDR3 reads TGCAGTGTGACGGGAGGGGTCTACAATGAGCAGTACTTC.

This chain joins TRBV6-1 and TRBJ2-3, with D perhaps TRBD2 (7 bases). The CDR3 sequence is 14 residues long. V lost 2 bases to trimming and J lost 14 bases, with 20 bases between them. Germline V gene data show CDR1 as MNHNS and CDR2 as SASEGT. The CDR3 spells CASSESGGHRYAYF. In DNA, the CDR3 is TGTGCCAGCAGTGAATCCGGGGGGCACAGATACGCGTATTTT.

The gene calls are TRBV3-1 and TRBJ2-1; D may be TRBD2 (6 bases). Gene TRBJ2-7 matches the end of the DNA better, so the J call may be wrong. CDR3 length equals 15 residues. The germline gives CDR1 LGHDT, CDR2 YNNKEL (reference sequence). As DNA, the CDR3 is TGTGCCAGCAGCCCCCCGGCGGCGGACTACAATGAGCAGTACTTC. Protein product: CASSPPAADYNEQYF.

The V call is TRBV11-2, the J call TRBJ2-7; TRBD2 matches 13 bases. The trim removed 6 bases at V and 6 bases at J, leaving 8 bases unmatched. In germline, CDR1 is SGHAT, CDR2 FQNNGV. This CDR3 has 15 amino acids. Here the CDR3 DNA reads TGTGCCAGCAGAGGACTAGCGGGAGCCCCCTGCGAGCAGTACTTC. Its protein product is CASRGLAGAPCEQYF. Full variable domain (outside the CDR3, taken from reference TRBV11-2 and TRBJ2-7): EAGVAQSPRYKIIEKRQSVAFWCNPISGHATLYWYQQILGQGPKLLIQFQNNGVVDDSQLPKDRFSAERLKGVDSTLKIQPAKLEDSAVYLCASRGLAGAPCEQYFGPGTRLTVT.

The chain uses TRBV5-1 and TRBJ2-1; 7 nucleotides line up with TRBD2. Germline CDR1 is SGHRS and CDR2 is YFSETQ. The CDR3 is 16 residues long. The V gene end was trimmed by 4 bases and the J gene end by 6 bases; junction bases not matched to a gene: 13. Here the CDR3 DNA reads TGCGCCAGCAGCCCCCTAGGGAGCGGGAATATCAATGAGCAGTTCTTC. The encoded protein is CASSPLGSGNINEQFF.

This clonotype was observed a handful of times. This chain connects TRBV5-1 to TRBJ2-3; no clear D gene. Looked up from germline, CDR1 is SGHRS and CDR2 is YFSETQ. The CDR3 has 12 amino acids. The V end lost 4 bases, the J end lost 14 bases, and 17 bases lay between the germline ends. The CDR3 here is CASSQDVGYAYF. For the CDR3, the DNA is TGCGCCAGCAGCCAGGACGTAGGATACGCGTATTTT.

The chain uses TRBV10-3 and TRBJ2-5; TRBD1 aligns across 8 bases. The CDR3 sequence is 12 residues long. Germline V gene sequence: CDR1 ENHRY, CDR2 SYGVKD. The J segment lost 11 bases and the V segment lost 7 bases, leaving 9 bases of the junction unmatched. CDR3 nucleotides: TGTGCCATCACCCTCACAGGGGGTGAGCAGTACTTC. This translates into CAITLTGGEQYF.

V gene TRBV29-1 combines with J gene TRBJ2-3; 10 nucleotides match TRBD2. This CDR3 is 11 amino acids long. The J segment lost 14 bases and the V segment lost 7 bases, leaving 9 bases of the junction unmatched. Per the germline V gene, CDR1 is SQVTM and CDR2 is ANQGSEA. In DNA form, the CDR3 reads TGCAGCGCAGTAGCGGGAGGACCCGCGTATTTT. It is translated as CSAVAGGPAYF.

The V and J genes are TRBV12-3 or TRBV12-4 and TRBJ1-2; 11 bases map to TRBD1. The J segment lost 4 bases and the V segment lost 6 bases, leaving 7 bases of the junction unmatched. The CDR3 contains 15 residues. CDR3 DNA: TGTGCCAGCAGCGCTCGGACAGGGGGCTTCTATGGCTACACCTTC. The encoded protein is CASSARTGGFYGYTF.

V gene TRBV6-6 combines with J gene TRBJ2-5, with D uncertain. The assigned J gene may be wrong: the sequence end matches TRBJ2-7 better. The V gene's germline CDR1 is MNHNY and CDR2 SVGAGI (reference sequence). This CDR3 has 12 residues. CDR3: CASSYSYHEQYF. The DNA of the CDR3 is TGTGCCAGCAGTTACTCTTACCACGAGCAGTACTTC.

The chain recombines TRBV6-1 with TRBJ1-2; unclear D gene. Per germline, CDR1 MNHNS and CDR2 SASEGT. Between the trimmed V and J ends, which lost 4 bases and 6 bases, there was a span of 18 bases. The CDR3 totals 15 residues. This chain's CDR3 is CASSGWGGLYNGYTF. The CDR3 nucleotides read TGTGCCAGCAGTGGATGGGGAGGGCTATATAATGGCTACACCTTC.

The chain employs TRBV29-1 and TRBJ1-2; D gene unclear. Germline lookup yields CDR1 SQVTM and CDR2 ANQGSEA. The CDR3 spans 13 residues. Trimming pared 3 bases from V and 8 bases from J, leaving 16 bases between. The CDR3 coding sequence is TGCAGCGTTGAGCAGGATGGGGTAGGCGGCTACACCTTC. Amino acid sequence: CSVEQDGVGGYTF.

In this sample, this clonotype turned up many times. The chain is built from TRBV27 and TRBJ2-3; TRBD2 is a possible D gene (6 bases). The V gene lost 1 base and the J gene lost 3 bases, with 11 bases spanning the gap. The CDR3 extends over 15 amino acids. Germline CDR1 reads MNHEY; CDR2 reads SMNVEV (reference sequence). CDR3 sequence reads: CASSLWGDWTDTQYF. For the CDR3, the DNA is TGTGCCAGCAGTTTATGGGGGGATTGGACAGATACGCAGTATTTT.

This clonotype has just a few counts. This chain links TRBV12-3 or TRBV12-4 with TRBJ2-1; TRBD2 aligns across 8 bases. Trimming at V came to 9 bases and at J to 0 bases, leaving 7 bases not matched to a gene. The CDR3 consists of 15 residues. The CDR3 sequence: CASTPGLVSYNEQFF. The CDR3 DNA sequence: TGTGCCAGTACCCCGGGACTAGTCTCCTACAATGAGCAGTTCTTC.

This clonotype occurred a few times. This chain joins TRBV28 and TRBJ2-1; 11 bases are shared with TRBD2. With 6 bases clipped from V and 8 bases from J, the junction kept 3 bases outside the gene matches. CDR3 length equals 13 residues. In germline, CDR1 is MDHEN, CDR2 SYDVKM. CDR3 region: CASRGSGRDEQFF. The CDR3 bases are TGTGCCAGCAGGGGTAGCGGGAGGGATGAGCAGTTCTTC.

The V and J genes are TRBV7-2 and TRBJ2-7, with 13 bases lining up with TRBD2. CDR1 SGHTA and CDR2 FQGNSA come from the germline V gene. V lost 2 bases, J lost 3 bases, and 4 bases stayed unmatched. This CDR3 spans 16 amino acids. The chain's CDR3 is CASSLRTSGSVYEQYF. CDR3 in DNA: TGTGCCAGCAGCTTACGGACTAGCGGGAGTGTCTACGAGCAGTACTTC. Variable domain in full (rest from reference TRBV7-2 and TRBJ2-7): GAGVSQSPSNKVTEKGKDVELRCDPISGHTALYWYRQSLGQGLEFLIYFQGNSAPDKSGLPSDRFSAERTGGSVSTLTIQRTQQEDSAVYLCASSLRTSGSVYEQYFGPGTRLTVT.

The chain recombines TRBV7-9 with TRBJ2-7; TRBD2 is a possible D gene (7 bases). CDR1 is SEHNR, CDR2 FQNEAQ, per germline (reference sequence). The V end was cut by 5 bases, the J end by 7 bases, with 18 bases between. The CDR3 consists of 14 residues. CDR3 nucleotide sequence: TGTGCCAGCAGCCCGCCCTCCGGGGGGCAGGAGCAGTACTTC. Protein sequence: CASSPPSGGQEQYF.

For the CDR3, the DNA is TGCAGCGTTCGCAGGGGATCGAGCACTGAAGCTTTCTTT. It codes for CSVRRGSSTEAFF. This chain uses TRBV29-1 with TRBJ1-1, with D tentatively TRBD1 (6 bases). Germline loops: CDR1 SQVTM, CDR2 ANQGSEA. This CDR3 has 13 amino acids. Trimming left V 5 bases short and J 4 bases short, with 14 bases between.

The CDR3 sequence is CASSGTETYEQYF. DNA for the CDR3: TGTGCCAGCAGCGGGACTGAAACCTACGAGCAGTACTTC. The rearrangement uses TRBV7-2 and TRBJ2-7; D might be TRBD2 (6 bases). Germline-derived CDR1 and CDR2 are SGHTA and FQGNSA. V was trimmed by 5 bases and J by 2 bases, leaving 10 bases between them. CDR3 length equals 13 residues.

In this sample, this clonotype turned up a few times. The chain has TRBV15 and TRBJ2-3; D might be TRBD2 (6 bases). The length of the CDR3 is 15 residues. The V end was cut by 4 bases, the J end by 2 bases, with 13 bases between. CDR1 LNHNV and CDR2 YYDKDF come from the germline V gene (reference sequence). The CDR3 here is CATSIYGGTTDTQYF. CDR3 nucleotides: TGTGCCACCAGCATCTACGGGGGTACCACAGATACGCAGTATTTT. Together with reference TRBV15 and TRBJ2-3, the CDR3 gives the full variable domain: DAMVIQNPRYQVTQFGKPVTLSCSQTLNHNVMYWYQQKSSQAPKLLFHYYDKDFNNEADTPDNFQSRRPNTSFCFLDIRSPGLGDTAMYLCATSIYGGTTDTQYFGPGTRLTVL.

The chain couples TRBV15 to TRBJ2-7; 10 positions agree with TRBD2. Germline V gene lookup returns CDR1 LNHNV and CDR2 YYDKDF (reference sequence). V lost 0 bases to trimming and J lost 7 bases; unmatched junction nucleotides: 12. The CDR3 spans 17 residues. DNA of the CDR3: TGTGCCACCAGCAGAGAGGCACTAGCGGGGCCCCCCAATGAGCAGTACTTC. This translates into CATSREALAGPPNEQYF.

The table lists this clonotype with a few counts. The chain carries TRBV29-1 and TRBJ2-5; maybe TRBD2 (5 bases). The J call is uncertain, as TRBJ2-7 better fits the DNA end. Germline V lookup: CDR1 SQVTM, CDR2 ANQGSEA. This CDR3 contains 12 residues. DNA of the CDR3: TGCAGCGTTGGCCGCGGGTCTACCGAGCAGTACTTC. It is translated as CSVGRGSTEQYF.

This clonotype was detected a few times. The V gene is TRBV2, the J gene TRBJ2-1; maybe TRBD2 (6 bases). The CDR3 has 14 amino acids. Germline CDR1 SNHLY, CDR2 FYNNEI. Trimming cost V 6 bases and J 2 bases, with 11 bases left between them. The CDR3 is CASRAGPPYNEQFF. In DNA form, the CDR3 reads TGTGCCAGCAGGGCGGGGCCCCCCTACAATGAGCAGTTCTTC.